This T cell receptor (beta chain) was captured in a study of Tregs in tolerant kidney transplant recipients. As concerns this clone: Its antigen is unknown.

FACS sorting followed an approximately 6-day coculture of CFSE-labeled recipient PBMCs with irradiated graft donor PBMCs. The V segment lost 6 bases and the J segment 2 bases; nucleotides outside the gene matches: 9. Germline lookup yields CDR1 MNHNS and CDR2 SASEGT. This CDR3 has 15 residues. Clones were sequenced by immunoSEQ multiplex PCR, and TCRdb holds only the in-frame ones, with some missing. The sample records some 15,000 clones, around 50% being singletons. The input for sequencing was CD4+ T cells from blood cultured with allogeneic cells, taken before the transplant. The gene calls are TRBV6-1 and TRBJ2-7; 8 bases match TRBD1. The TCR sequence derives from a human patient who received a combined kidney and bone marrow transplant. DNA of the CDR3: TGTGCCAGCAGATTTAAACAGGGGGTCCCCTACGAGCAGTACTTC. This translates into CASRFKQGVPYEQYF.